This entry describes one T cell receptor (beta chain). This entry is derived from a study of blood T cell repertoires in COVID-19. Study-level information: Some COVID-19 samples were acute and others convalescent; all came from the United States, Italy and Spain. Sample material is recorded as cDNA or gDNA derived from T cells, B-cell-depleted T cells, or PBMCs.

The protocol was immunoSEQ multiplex PCR, while the TCRdb copy is restricted to in-frame clones and leaves out a portion. This table has roughly 220,000 clones, about 78% appearing once. This receptor was obtained from an older woman with acute or convalescent COVID-19. Sequenced: peripheral blood.

The chain's CDR3 is CASSSSGRARETQYF. The CDR3 region has the DNA TGTGCCAGCAGTTCAAGCGGGAGGGCCCGGGAGACCCAGTACTTC. The V and J genes are TRBV28 and TRBJ2-5, with 10 bases matching TRBD2. Losses at the gene ends were 4 bases for V and 5 bases for J; bases not matched to a gene: 7. CDR3 length equals 15 residues. Per germline, CDR1 MDHEN and CDR2 SYDVKM.